Listed here are 27 T cell receptor beta chains from one sample, sequenced in a study of shared clonotypes between healthy human individuals. Generated by immunoSEQ multiplex PCR, the TCRdb table keeps only in-frame clones and is missing some. The table lists approximately 340,000 clones, 73% of them singletons. The sample taken for sequencing was memory CD4+ T cells sorted from blood. Subset given: CD45RA-negative fraction. These receptors were obtained from a man aged 25-40 years in good health.

V and J are TRBV7-2 and TRBJ2-7; 7 bases fit TRBD2. The CDR3 sequence is 16 residues long. Trimming took 3 bases from V and 6 from J; bases not matched to a gene: 14. Germline CDR1 SGHTA, CDR2 FQGNSA. The CDR3 spells CASSLYRAGRPLEQYF. For the CDR3, the DNA is TGTGCCAGCAGCTTGTACCGAGCGGGACGTCCGCTCGAGCAGTACTTC.

This chain joins TRBV29-1 and TRBJ1-3, with unresolved D. Trimming stripped 6 bases from V and 5 bases from J, with 11 bases between. This CDR3 has 12 amino acids. The V gene's germline CDR1 is SQVTM and CDR2 ANQGSEA. The DNA of the CDR3 is TGCAGCGTCGATACCGGAAGAAACACCATATATTTT. Translated, it gives CSVDTGRNTIYF.

The genes are TRBV9 and TRBJ2-1; 8 positions match TRBD1. The CDR3 is 18 residues long. The V gene's germline CDR1 is SGDLS and CDR2 YYNGEE. With 0 bases clipped from V and 6 bases from J, the junction kept 14 bases outside the gene matches. Written as DNA, the CDR3 is TGTGCCAGCAGCGTAGGCTGGAGTTTGGGGACAGGAGGCAATGAGCAGTTCTTC. Its protein product is CASSVGWSLGTGGNEQFF.

This clone has just a few counts. This chain connects TRBV15 to TRBJ1-2, with 12 bases lining up with TRBD1. The CDR3 totals 15 residues. The J segment lost 7 bases and the V segment lost 4 bases, leaving 7 bases of the junction unmatched. Germline CDR1 and CDR2: LNHNV and YYDKDF (reference sequence). CDR3 coding DNA: TGTGCCACCAGCACGGGACAGGGGGCAGGAGGTGGCTACACCTTC. Translating gives CATSTGQGAGGGYTF.

The chain has TRBV29-1 and TRBJ2-4; the D is unclear. Trimming cost V 4 bases and J 3 bases, with 7 bases left between them. The germline V gene encodes CDR1 SQVTM and CDR2 ANQGSEA. This CDR3 is 12 amino acids long. CDR3 sequence reads: CSVVLGKNIQYF. CDR3 coding DNA: TGCAGCGTTGTTTTGGGCAAAAACATTCAGTACTTC.

This clone was detected a few times. This chain links TRBV21-1 with TRBJ1-2. TRBV21-1 is recorded as a pseudogene. CDR3 length: 18 residues. This CDR3 is CASSKCAYVTLANYGYTF. The DNA for the CDR3 is TGTGCCAGCAGCAAATGCGCTTACGTTACCTTAGCTAACTATGGCTACACCTTC.

For the CDR3, the DNA is TGTGCCAGCCTTAGTGGACAGGGAGGTTCACCCCTCCACTTT. Translated: CASLSGQGGSPLHF. V and J are TRBV2 and TRBJ1-6; TRBD1 agrees at 8 bases. V was clipped by 8 bases and J by 9 bases; unmatched bases: 9. Germline CDR1 reads SNHLY; CDR2 reads FYNNEI. The CDR3 is 14 residues long.

V and J are TRBV5-4 and TRBJ2-7; D may match TRBD1 or TRBD2 (5 bases each). The CDR3 extends over 13 amino acids. V was clipped by 7 bases and J by 3 bases, with 14 bases between them. Germline loops: CDR1 SGHNT, CDR2 YYREEE (reference sequence). CDR3 in DNA: TGTGCCAGCTCCCGGGACCCCAACTACGAGCAGTACTTC. It translates to CASSRDPNYEQYF. The full variable domain, its missing parts supplied by reference TRBV5-4 and TRBJ2-7, is ETGVTQSPTHLIKTRGQQVTLRCSSQSGHNTVSWYQQALGQGPQFIFQYYREEENGRGNFPPRFSGLQFPNYSSELNVNALELDDSALYLCASSRDPNYEQYFGPGTRLTVT.

The chain carries TRBV9 and TRBJ2-3, with a possible D match to TRBD2 (5 bases). The germline V gene encodes CDR1 SGDLS and CDR2 YYNGEE. CDR3 length: 16 residues. With 3 bases removed from V and 1 base from J, the gap between germline ends came to 15 bases. The CDR3, as DNA: TGTGCCAGCAGCGAGGTGGACTTTGGGGGCACAGATACGCAGTATTTT. Translation gives CASSEVDFGGTDTQYF.

V gene TRBV28 combines with J gene TRBJ1-1; no definite D call. Trimming took 5 bases from V and 4 from J, leaving 14 bases between them. Germline assignment: CDR1 MDHEN and CDR2 SYDVKM. This CDR3 is 14 amino acids long. Here the CDR3 DNA reads TGTGCCAGCAGTCCACATAAGGATTTCACTGAAGCTTTCTTT. The encoded protein is CASSPHKDFTEAFF.

The chain carries TRBV5-4 and TRBJ2-7; the D is unclear. V was pared by 0 bases and J by 1 base, with 5 bases between. Germline V gene data show CDR1 as SGHNT and CDR2 as YYREEE (reference sequence). The CDR3 runs to 13 residues. The CDR3 bases are TGTGCCAGCAGCTTGGCGGCTTCCTACGAGCAGTACTTC. Translating gives CASSLAASYEQYF.

As DNA, the CDR3 is TGTGCCAGCAGTATCTTAGCGGGATCTTACAATGAGCAGTTCTTC. Residues: CASSILAGSYNEQFF. V and J are TRBV2 and TRBJ2-1; TRBD2 aligns across 8 bases. CDR1 is SNHLY, CDR2 FYNNEI, per germline. The V and J ends lost 5 bases and 4 bases, in that order; junction bases with no gene match: 7. This CDR3 spans 15 amino acids.

The V and J genes are TRBV11-2 and TRBJ2-5; D gene ambiguous. Germline V gives CDR1 SGHAT, CDR2 FQNNGV. Trimming removed 1 base at V and 5 bases at J, with 11 bases between. The CDR3 length is 14 residues. The CDR3 sequence is CASSLGKGRETQYF. Written as DNA, the CDR3 is TGTGCCAGCAGCTTAGGCAAAGGTCGGGAGACCCAGTACTTC.

This clone appeared a few times. The V gene is TRBV14, the J gene TRBJ2-7; D gene ambiguous. The CDR3 is 12 amino acids. The germline V and J ends were trimmed by 4 bases and 6 bases, with 10 bases remaining between them. Germline V gene data show CDR1 as SGHDN and CDR2 as FVKESK. CDR3 nucleotide sequence: TGTGCCAGCAGCCGGGTGACGATCGAGCAGTACTTC. Its protein product is CASSRVTIEQYF. Using reference TRBV14 and TRBJ2-7 for the parts outside the CDR3, the full variable domain is EAGVTQFPSHSVIEKGQTVTLRCDPISGHDNLYWYRRVMGKEIKFLLHFVKESKQDESGMPNNRFLAERTGGTYSTLKVQPAELEDSGVYFCASSRVTIEQYFGPGTRLTVT.

This clone was detected many times. The rearrangement joins TRBV19 to TRBJ2-5; 13 bases are shared with TRBD2. V dropped 2 bases and J dropped 4; count of bases not matched to a gene: 10. Germline CDR1 LNHDA, CDR2 SQIVND (reference sequence). The CDR3 is 18 amino acids. The CDR3 nucleotides are TGTGCCAGTAGTATACGGCTGACTAGCGGGAGGAGGGGAGAGACCCAGTACTTC. As protein: CASSIRLTSGRRGETQYF. Full variable domain (missing parts from reference TRBV19 and TRBJ2-5): DGGITQSPKYLFRKEGQNVTLSCEQNLNHDAMYWYRQDPGQGLRLIYYSQIVNDFQKGDIAEGYSVSREKKESFPLTVTSAQKNPTAFYLCASSIRLTSGRRGETQYFGPGTRLLVL.

On this clone itself: Other DNA sequences in this specimen translate into the identical CDR3. The V and J genes are TRBV5-1 and TRBJ2-3, with a tentative D call TRBD1 (6 bases). V dropped 0 bases and J dropped 0 bases, with 8 bases sitting between them. In germline, CDR1 is SGHRS, CDR2 YFSETQ. This CDR3 contains 15 residues. CDR3 sequence (DNA): TGCGCCAGCAGCTTGGACGGGACAAGCACAGATACGCAGTATTTT. Its protein is CASSLDGTSTDTQYF. Based on the CDR3 plus reference TRBV5-1 and TRBJ2-3, the full variable domain is KAGVTQTPRYLIKTRGQQVTLSCSPISGHRSVSWYQQTPGQGLQFLFEYFSETQRNKGNFPGRFSGRQFSNSRSEMNVSTLELGDSALYLCASSLDGTSTDTQYFGPGTRLTVL.

The V gene is TRBV25-1, the J gene TRBJ1-5, with 10 bases aligning to TRBD1. Unmatched junction bases numbered 6, after V lost 1 base and J lost 9 bases. The germline V gene encodes CDR1 MGHDK and CDR2 SYGVNS. The CDR3 length is 15 residues. The CDR3 here is CASSELGQGKSPQHF. As DNA, the CDR3 is TGTGCCAGCAGTGAATTGGGACAGGGGAAGTCGCCCCAGCATTTT.

The table lists this clone with a few counts. The rearrangement links TRBV10-3 to TRBJ2-5; D may be TRBD2 (5 bases). Trimming left V 6 bases short and J 4 bases short, with 21 bases between. Germline lookup yields CDR1 ENHRY and CDR2 SYGVKD. This CDR3 has 16 residues. This CDR3 is CAISSQLVSTGETQYF. In DNA, the CDR3 is TGTGCCATCAGCTCACAACTAGTGTCGACGGGAGAGACCCAGTACTTC.

This sequence joins TRBV28 and TRBJ2-5; 7 nucleotides line up with TRBD1. There are 14 residues in the CDR3. V was pared by 5 bases and J by 4 bases, with 7 bases of the junction left unmatched. Germline V CDR1 and CDR2: MDHEN, SYDVKM. The CDR3 nucleotides read TGTGCCAGCAGTCGCAGTGGGACAGTAGAGACCCAGTACTTC. As protein: CASSRSGTVETQYF.

The rearrangement uses TRBV5-4 and TRBJ2-2; 9 nucleotides align to TRBD2. V gave up 0 bases and J gave up 7 bases; unmatched junction bases: 7. CDR1 is SGHNT, CDR2 YYREEE, per germline (reference sequence). This CDR3 spans 16 amino acids. CDR3 sequence (DNA): TGTGCCAGCAGCTTGGTCAGTAGCGGGAGATACGGGGAGCTGTTTTTT. This sequence encodes CASSLVSSGRYGELFF.

This chain links TRBV5-1 with TRBJ2-7; 7 bases map to TRBD1. CDR3 length equals 14 residues. Trimming removed 5 bases from V and 2 bases from J; junction bases left unmatched: 7. The germline V gene has CDR1 SGHRS and CDR2 YFSETQ. In DNA, the CDR3 is TGCGCCAGCAGGTTGACAGGGAATGCCTACGAGCAGTACTTC. It is translated as CASRLTGNAYEQYF.

This clone has more than one count but fewer than ten. V gene TRBV5-1 combines with J gene TRBJ2-7; the D is unclear. Germline CDR1 and CDR2: SGHRS and YFSETQ. Deletions cut 4 bases from V and 2 bases from J, with 7 bases between. The CDR3 sequence is 12 residues long. The CDR3 sequence is CASSDGPYEQYF. The CDR3 DNA sequence: TGCGCCAGCAGCGACGGGCCCTACGAGCAGTACTTC.

The chain has TRBV7-3 and TRBJ2-7; 8 nucleotides match TRBD1. J lost 7 bases, V lost 4 bases, and 15 bases had no gene match. The CDR3 consists of 16 residues. The germline gives CDR1 SGHTA, CDR2 FQGTGA. CDR3 sequence: CASSSITGGWKEEQYF. The CDR3 DNA sequence: TGTGCCAGCAGCTCGATAACAGGGGGTTGGAAGGAAGAGCAGTACTTC.

This chain joins TRBV5-1 and TRBJ2-7, with 8 bases that match TRBD2. Per the germline V gene, CDR1 is SGHRS and CDR2 is YFSETQ. CDR3 size: 15 residues. The ends lost 4 bases at V and 1 base at J; junction bases unmatched: 7. This CDR3 reads CASSSASGFSYEQYF. CDR3 nucleotide sequence: TGCGCCAGCAGCAGCGCTAGCGGGTTTTCCTACGAGCAGTACTTC.

A single count supports this clone. The CDR3 nucleotides are TGCGCCAGCTTATCGGGGACTAGCGGGGTGTTGGGGAATGAGCAGTTCTTC. Its translation is CASLSGTSGVLGNEQFF. The rearrangement uses TRBV10-2 and TRBJ2-1, with 13 bases matching TRBD2. This CDR3 has 17 residues. V shed 8 bases, J shed 7 bases, and the junction held 14 bases outside the gene matches. CDR1 WSHSY and CDR2 SAAADI come from the germline V gene.

The genes are TRBV29-1 and TRBJ2-5, with 9 bases that match TRBD1. The length of the CDR3 is 14 residues. Germline CDR1 SQVTM, CDR2 ANQGSEA. The V segment lost 5 bases and the J segment 2 bases; nucleotides outside the gene matches: 6. The CDR3 sequence: CSVKTGGSQETQYF. The CDR3 bases are TGCAGCGTTAAGACAGGGGGAAGTCAAGAGACCCAGTACTTC.

A note on this clone: This may be a read error, as it is one base from a much larger clone. V usage is TRBV5-4 and J usage is TRBJ1-1, with 8 bases that match TRBD1. This CDR3 is 13 amino acids long. Trimming took 2 bases from V and 4 from J; bases not matched to a gene: 1. Germline V gene lookup returns CDR1 SGHNT and CDR2 YYREEE (reference sequence). Written as DNA, the CDR3 is TGTGCCAGCAGCTTTGACAGGGGCACTGAAGCTTTCTTT. Residues: CASSFDRGTEAFF.